A single sample gave rise to the 7 T cell receptor beta chains below, sequenced in a study of blood T cells in healthy people across ages. The use of a sample-barcoded 5' primer and a J-beta primer mix characterized a second PCR of roughly 7 to 11 cycles. TCRdb re-analysed the 5' RACE reads in MiXCR, keeping a single row per CDR3 protein. The repertoire includes fewer than 1,000,000 distinct CDR3 sequences, under 45% of them detected once, and nearly 20% sits in the top ten. Sequenced: blood. The receptors stem from a man in his 60s in good health.

This chain joins TRBV6-6 and TRBJ1-6, with TRBD1 matching 8 bases. The ends lost 6 bases at V and 7 bases at J; junction bases unmatched: 14. Germline CDR1 is MNHNY and CDR2 is SVGAGI (reference sequence). The CDR3 runs 17 residues. Here the CDR3 reads CASRQDRTGYKNSPLHF. CDR3 bases: TGTGCCAGCAGGCAAGATAGGACAGGGTATAAGAATTCACCCCTCCACTTT.

This clonotype was seen at least ten times. The chain is built from TRBV24-1 and TRBJ2-1; 10 nucleotides line up with TRBD2. The germline CDR1 and CDR2 sequences are KGHDR and SFDVKD. This CDR3 contains 15 residues. Germline trimming cut 8 bases from V and 4 bases from J; bases unmatched to any gene: 7. This chain's CDR3 is CATKPLAGAYNEQFF. CDR3 in DNA: TGTGCCACCAAGCCCCTAGCGGGGGCTTACAATGAGCAGTTCTTC.

The chain is built from TRBV7-2 and TRBJ2-3, with 9 bases that match TRBD2. The trim removed 0 bases at V and 6 bases at J, leaving 7 bases unmatched. This CDR3 is 16 amino acids long. The germline gives CDR1 SGHTA, CDR2 FQGNSA. The DNA for the CDR3 is TGTGCCAGCAGCTTAGCTAGCGGGGGCCCGGGGGATACGCAGTATTTT. Amino acids: CASSLASGGPGDTQYF.

The chain joins TRBV6-5 to TRBJ1-5, with a weak D call TRBD1 (6 bases). The CDR3 sequence is 14 residues long. Germline CDR1 reads MNHEY; CDR2 reads SVGAGI. V was pared by 3 bases and J by 7 bases, with 13 bases between. CDR3: CASSYSGAGQPQHF. The DNA for the CDR3 is TGTGCCAGCAGTTATTCAGGGGCTGGACAGCCCCAGCATTTT.

This chain joins TRBV6-1 and TRBJ2-7; the D is unclear. V shed 6 bases and J shed 1 base, with 7 bases lying between them. CDR1 and CDR2 from the germline V gene are MNHNS and SASEGT. This CDR3 region has 12 residues. The CDR3 loop reads CASSPWSYEQYF. CDR3 sequence (DNA): TGTGCCAGCAGCCCTTGGTCCTACGAGCAGTACTTC.

The rearrangement uses TRBV7-2 and TRBJ2-7; D possibly corresponds to TRBD2 (7 bases). There are 14 residues in the CDR3. CDR1 is SGHTA, CDR2 FQGNSA, per germline. Trimming shortened V by 5 bases and J by 6 bases, and 17 bases separated the two germline ends. The CDR3 loop is CASSLGGAAGEQYF. The CDR3 DNA is TGTGCCAGCAGCCTAGGGGGGGCCGCGGGCGAGCAGTACTTC.

This clonotype was counted between two and nine times. This sequence joins TRBV29-1 and TRBJ2-7; D ambiguous. V lost 4 bases, J lost 1 base, and 14 bases lay in between. There are 14 residues in the CDR3. Germline CDR1 SQVTM, CDR2 ANQGSEA. The CDR3 spells CSVGLQERSYEQYF. The CDR3 DNA reads as TGCAGCGTTGGGTTGCAGGAACGTTCCTACGAGCAGTACTTC.